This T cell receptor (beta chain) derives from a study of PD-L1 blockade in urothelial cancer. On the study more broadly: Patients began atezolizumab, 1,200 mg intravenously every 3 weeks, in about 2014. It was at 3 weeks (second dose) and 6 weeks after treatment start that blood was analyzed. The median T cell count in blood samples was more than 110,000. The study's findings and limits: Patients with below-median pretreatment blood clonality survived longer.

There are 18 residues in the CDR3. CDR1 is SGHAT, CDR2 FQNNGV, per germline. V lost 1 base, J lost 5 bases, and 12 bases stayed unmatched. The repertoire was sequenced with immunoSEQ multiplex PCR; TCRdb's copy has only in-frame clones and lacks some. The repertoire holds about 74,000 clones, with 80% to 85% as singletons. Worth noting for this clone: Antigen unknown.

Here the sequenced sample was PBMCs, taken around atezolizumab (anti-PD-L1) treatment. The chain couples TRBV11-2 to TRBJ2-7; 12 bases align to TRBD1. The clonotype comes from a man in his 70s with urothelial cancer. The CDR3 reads CASSLVWDRGRRVHEQYF. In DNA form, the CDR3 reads TGTGCCAGCAGCTTAGTATGGGACAGGGGGCGCCGGGTCCACGAGCAGTACTTC. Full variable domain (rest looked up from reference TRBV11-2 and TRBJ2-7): EAGVAQSPRYKIIEKRQSVAFWCNPISGHATLYWYQQILGQGPKLLIQFQNNGVVDDSQLPKDRFSAERLKGVDSTLKIQPAKLEDSAVYLCASSLVWDRGRRVHEQYFGPGTRLTVT.